Below, 11 T cell receptor beta chains from the same sample are listed, as sequenced in a study of blood T cell repertoires in COVID-19. This table comes from immunoSEQ multiplex PCR, and its TCRdb copy is limited to in-frame clones, with some not included. The data contain over 200,000 clones, approximately 90% of them seen just once; the ten biggest clones take up more than 9%. The sample comprised peripheral blood. The receptors were gathered from a man aged 50 to 59 with COVID-19, enrolled during active disease.

This clone showed up just a few times. The V gene is TRBV19, the J gene TRBJ1-5, with 7 bases identical to TRBD1. V was pared by 3 bases and J by 7 bases, with 0 bases of the junction left unmatched. This CDR3 comprises 12 residues. CDR1 is LNHDA, CDR2 SQIVND, per germline (reference sequence). The CDR3 is CASSMGQQPQHF. The CDR3 nucleotides read TGTGCCAGTAGTATGGGACAGCAGCCCCAGCATTTT.

The genes are TRBV5-1 and TRBJ2-5, with TRBD2 matching 9 bases. This CDR3 is built from 16 residues. Germline CDR1 reads SGHRS; CDR2 reads YFSETQ. Unmatched junction bases numbered 9, after V lost 2 bases and J lost 4 bases. The CDR3 bases are TGCGCCAGCAGCTTATCGTCCGCGGGAGGGCGAGAGACCCAGTACTTC. Residues: CASSLSSAGGRETQYF.

The rearrangement joins TRBV6-5 to TRBJ2-7; weak D call: TRBD2 (6 bases). The CDR3 loop spans 14 amino acids. Trimming removed 4 bases at V and 2 bases at J, with 12 bases between. Germline loops: CDR1 MNHEY, CDR2 SVGAGI. As DNA, the CDR3 is TGTGCCAGCAGTTGGGCAGGGAGGACCTACGAGCAGTACTTC. Amino acids: CASSWAGRTYEQYF.

The V call is TRBV28, the J call TRBJ2-6; 7 nucleotides agree with TRBD1. The ends lost 4 bases at V and 2 bases at J; junction bases unmatched: 5. This CDR3 is 16 amino acids long. CDR1 is MDHEN and CDR2 is SYDVKM in the germline V gene. The CDR3 sequence is CASSSEGGAGANVLTF. The CDR3, as DNA: TGTGCCAGCAGTTCGGAAGGGGGCGCTGGGGCCAACGTCCTGACTTTC.

The chain combines TRBV7-9 with TRBJ2-1; TRBD2 matches at 7 bases. Looked up from germline, CDR1 is SEHNR and CDR2 is FQNEAQ (reference sequence). The CDR3 extends over 16 amino acids. V was clipped by 1 base and J by 8 bases; unmatched bases: 11. DNA for the CDR3: TGTGCCAGCAGCTTAGGGGCGGGAGTACGGAGGGATGAGCAGTTCTTC. Translating gives CASSLGAGVRRDEQFF.

The chain recombines TRBV7-2 with TRBJ2-5, with 9 bases aligning to TRBD1. Germline V CDR1 and CDR2: SGHTA, FQGNSA. The CDR3 runs to 17 residues. The ends lost 0 bases at V and 2 bases at J; junction bases unmatched: 7. The CDR3 DNA reads as TGTGCCAGCAGCTTAGCCGGGACAGGGATGACACAAGAGACCCAGTACTTC. Translated, it gives CASSLAGTGMTQETQYF.

The table lists this clone with a few counts. The rearrangement uses TRBV28 and TRBJ1-4; D gene uncertain. The CDR3 covers 14 residues. V gave up 6 bases and J gave up 8 bases, with 16 bases separating them. From germline, CDR1 is MDHEN and CDR2 SYDVKM. The CDR3 DNA follows: TGTGCCAGCAGCTCCCGTCTCGGTCGGGAAAAACTGTTTTTT. Protein product: CASSSRLGREKLFF.

CDR3 sequence: CASSFPAGGNEQFF. Written as DNA, the CDR3 is TGTGCCAGCAGCTTTCCGGCGGGGGGCAATGAGCAGTTCTTC. V gene TRBV7-8 combines with J gene TRBJ2-1; 8 bases line up with TRBD2. Germline V gene lookup returns CDR1 SGHVS and CDR2 FQNEAQ. CDR3 size: 14 residues. J lost 6 bases, V lost 3 bases, and 4 bases had no gene match.

This sequence joins TRBV29-1 and TRBJ2-7, with TRBD2 as a possible D gene (6 bases). Deletions cut 5 bases from V and 6 bases from J, with 11 bases between. This CDR3 is built from 11 residues. The germline V gene encodes CDR1 SQVTM and CDR2 ANQGSEA. This CDR3 reads CSVTAGGEQYF. CDR3 DNA: TGCAGCGTTACGGCCGGGGGCGAGCAGTACTTC.

V gene TRBV10-3 combines with J gene TRBJ2-7; 13 bases are shared with TRBD2. V gave up 3 bases and J gave up 6 bases; unmatched junction bases: 8. CDR3 length equals 16 residues. From germline, CDR1 is ENHRY and CDR2 SYGVKD. The chain's CDR3 is CAISDRTSGSGGEQYF. The CDR3 DNA reads as TGTGCCATCAGTGACAGGACTAGCGGGAGCGGCGGCGAGCAGTACTTC.

CDR3 amino acids: CASTSDRDSYEQYF. The CDR3 DNA is TGTGCCAGTACCTCGGACAGGGACTCCTACGAGCAGTACTTC. The chain joins TRBV19 to TRBJ2-7; 8 nucleotides agree with TRBD1. Germline V gene data show CDR1 as LNHDA and CDR2 as SQIVND (reference sequence). The ends lost 7 bases at V and 0 bases at J; junction bases unmatched: 5. The CDR3 totals 14 residues.